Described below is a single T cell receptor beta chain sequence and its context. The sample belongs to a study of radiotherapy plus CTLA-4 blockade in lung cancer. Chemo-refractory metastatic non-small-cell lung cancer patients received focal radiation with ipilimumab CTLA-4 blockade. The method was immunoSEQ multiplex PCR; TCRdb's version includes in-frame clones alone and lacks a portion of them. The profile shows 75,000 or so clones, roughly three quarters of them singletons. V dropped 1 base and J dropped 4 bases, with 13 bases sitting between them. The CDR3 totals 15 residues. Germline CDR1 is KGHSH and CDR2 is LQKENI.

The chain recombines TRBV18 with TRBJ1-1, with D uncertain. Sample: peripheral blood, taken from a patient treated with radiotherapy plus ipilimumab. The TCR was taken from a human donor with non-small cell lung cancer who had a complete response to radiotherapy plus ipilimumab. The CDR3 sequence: CASSPLDPRSTEAFF. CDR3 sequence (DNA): TGTGCCAGCTCACCACTCGACCCTAGGAGCACTGAAGCTTTCTTT.